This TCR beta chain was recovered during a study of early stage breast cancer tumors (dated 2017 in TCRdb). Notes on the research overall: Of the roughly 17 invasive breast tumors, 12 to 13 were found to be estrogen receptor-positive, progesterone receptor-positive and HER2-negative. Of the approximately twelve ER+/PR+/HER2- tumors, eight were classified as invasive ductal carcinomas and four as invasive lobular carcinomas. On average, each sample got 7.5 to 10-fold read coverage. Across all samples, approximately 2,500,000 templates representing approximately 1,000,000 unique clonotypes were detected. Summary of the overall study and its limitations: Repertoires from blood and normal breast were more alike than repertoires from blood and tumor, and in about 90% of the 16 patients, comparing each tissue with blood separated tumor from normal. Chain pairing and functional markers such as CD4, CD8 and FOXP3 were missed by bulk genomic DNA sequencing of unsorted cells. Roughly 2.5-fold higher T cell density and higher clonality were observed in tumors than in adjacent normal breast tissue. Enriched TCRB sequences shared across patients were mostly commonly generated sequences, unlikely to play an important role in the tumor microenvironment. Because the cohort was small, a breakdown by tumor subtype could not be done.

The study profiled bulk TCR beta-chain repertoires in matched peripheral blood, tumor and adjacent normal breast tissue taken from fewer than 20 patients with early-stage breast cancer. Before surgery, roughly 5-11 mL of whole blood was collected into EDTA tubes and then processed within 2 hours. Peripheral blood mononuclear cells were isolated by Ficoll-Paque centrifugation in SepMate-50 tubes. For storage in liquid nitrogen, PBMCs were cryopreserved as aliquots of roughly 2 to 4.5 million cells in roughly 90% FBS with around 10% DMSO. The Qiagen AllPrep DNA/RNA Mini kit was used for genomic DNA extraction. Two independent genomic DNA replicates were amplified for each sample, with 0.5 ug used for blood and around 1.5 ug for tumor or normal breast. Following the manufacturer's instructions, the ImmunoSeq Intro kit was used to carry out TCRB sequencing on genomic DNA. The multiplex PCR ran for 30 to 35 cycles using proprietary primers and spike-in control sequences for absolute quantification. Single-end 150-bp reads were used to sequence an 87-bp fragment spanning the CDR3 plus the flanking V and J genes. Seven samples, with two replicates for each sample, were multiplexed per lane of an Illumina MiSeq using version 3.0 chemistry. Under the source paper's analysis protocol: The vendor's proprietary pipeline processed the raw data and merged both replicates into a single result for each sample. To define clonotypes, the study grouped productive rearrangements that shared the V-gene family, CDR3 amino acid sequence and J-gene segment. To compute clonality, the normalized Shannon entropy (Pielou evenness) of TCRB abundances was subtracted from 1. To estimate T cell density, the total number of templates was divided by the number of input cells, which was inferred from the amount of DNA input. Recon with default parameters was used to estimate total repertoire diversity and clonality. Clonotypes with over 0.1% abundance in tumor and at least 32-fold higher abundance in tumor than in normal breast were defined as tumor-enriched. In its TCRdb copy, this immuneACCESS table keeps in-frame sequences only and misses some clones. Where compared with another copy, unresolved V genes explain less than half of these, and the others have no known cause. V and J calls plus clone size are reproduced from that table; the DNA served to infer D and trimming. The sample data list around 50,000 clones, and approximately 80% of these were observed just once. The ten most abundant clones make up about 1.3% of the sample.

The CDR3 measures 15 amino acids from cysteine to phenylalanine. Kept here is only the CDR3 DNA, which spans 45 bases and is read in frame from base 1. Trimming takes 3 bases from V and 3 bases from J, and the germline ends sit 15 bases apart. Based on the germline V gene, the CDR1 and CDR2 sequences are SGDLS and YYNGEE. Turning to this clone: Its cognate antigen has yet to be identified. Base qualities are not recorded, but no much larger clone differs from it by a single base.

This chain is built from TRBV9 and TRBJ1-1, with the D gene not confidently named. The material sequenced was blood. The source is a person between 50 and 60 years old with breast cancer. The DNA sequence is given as TGTGCCAGCAGCGCCGATGGGAAGGGCTACACTGAAGCTTTCTTT. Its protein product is CASSADGKGYTEAFF.